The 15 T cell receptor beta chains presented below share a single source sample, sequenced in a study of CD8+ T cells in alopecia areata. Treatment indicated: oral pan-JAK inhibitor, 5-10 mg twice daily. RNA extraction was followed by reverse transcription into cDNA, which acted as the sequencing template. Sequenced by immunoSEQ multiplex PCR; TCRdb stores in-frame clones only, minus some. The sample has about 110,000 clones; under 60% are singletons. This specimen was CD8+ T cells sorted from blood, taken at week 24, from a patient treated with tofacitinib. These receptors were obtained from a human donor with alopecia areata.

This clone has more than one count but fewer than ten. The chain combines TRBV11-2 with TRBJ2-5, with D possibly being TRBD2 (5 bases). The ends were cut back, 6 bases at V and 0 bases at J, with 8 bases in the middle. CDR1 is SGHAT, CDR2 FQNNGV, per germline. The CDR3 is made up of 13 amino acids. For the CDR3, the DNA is TGTGCCAGCAGTTCGACTAACCAAGAGACCCAGTACTTC. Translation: CASSSTNQETQYF.

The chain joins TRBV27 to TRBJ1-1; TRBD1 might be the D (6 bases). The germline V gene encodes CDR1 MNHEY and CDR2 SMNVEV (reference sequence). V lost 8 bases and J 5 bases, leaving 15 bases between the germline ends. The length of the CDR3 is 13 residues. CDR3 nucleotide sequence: TGTGCCAGCTCCCCGGGGGCGGTTACTGAAGCTTTCTTT. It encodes CASSPGAVTEAFF.

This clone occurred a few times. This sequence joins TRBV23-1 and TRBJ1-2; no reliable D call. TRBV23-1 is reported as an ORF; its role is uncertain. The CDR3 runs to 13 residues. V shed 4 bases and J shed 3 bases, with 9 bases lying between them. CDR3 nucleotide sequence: TGCGCCAGCAGTCCACCAAGGCACTATGGCTACACCTTC. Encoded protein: CASSPPRHYGYTF.

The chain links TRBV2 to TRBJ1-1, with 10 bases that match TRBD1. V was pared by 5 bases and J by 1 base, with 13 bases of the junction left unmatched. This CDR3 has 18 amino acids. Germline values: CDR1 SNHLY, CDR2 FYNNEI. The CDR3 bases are TGTGCCAGCAGTAACAGACAGGGGGCGCCAGTGTCGAACACTGAAGCTTTCTTT. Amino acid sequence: CASSNRQGAPVSNTEAFF.

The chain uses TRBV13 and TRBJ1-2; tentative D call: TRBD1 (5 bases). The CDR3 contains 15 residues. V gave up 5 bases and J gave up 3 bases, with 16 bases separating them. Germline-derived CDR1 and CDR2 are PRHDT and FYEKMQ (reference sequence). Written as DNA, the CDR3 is TGTGCCAGCAGCGGGGGGGACCGAGGAGACTATGGCTACACCTTC. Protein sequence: CASSGGDRGDYGYTF.

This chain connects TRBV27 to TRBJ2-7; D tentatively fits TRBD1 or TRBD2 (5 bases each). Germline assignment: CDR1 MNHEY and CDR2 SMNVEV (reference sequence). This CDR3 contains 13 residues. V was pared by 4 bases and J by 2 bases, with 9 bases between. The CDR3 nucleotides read TGTGCCAGCAGTTGGGACGGAACCTACGAGCAGTACTTC. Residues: CASSWDGTYEQYF.

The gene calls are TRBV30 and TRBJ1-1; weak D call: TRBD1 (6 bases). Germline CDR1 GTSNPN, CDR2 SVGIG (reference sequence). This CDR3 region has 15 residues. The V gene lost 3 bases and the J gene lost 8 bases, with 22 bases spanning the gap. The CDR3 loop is CAWRGVDSGGLEAFF. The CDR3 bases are TGTGCCTGGAGGGGCGTGGACAGTGGGGGATTGGAAGCTTTCTTT. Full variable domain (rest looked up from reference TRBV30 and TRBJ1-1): SQTIHQWPATLVQPVGSPLSLECTVEGTSNPNLYWYRQAAGRGLQLLFYSVGIGQISSEVPQNLSASRPQDRQFILSSKKLLLSDSGFYLCAWRGVDSGGLEAFFGQGTRLTVV.

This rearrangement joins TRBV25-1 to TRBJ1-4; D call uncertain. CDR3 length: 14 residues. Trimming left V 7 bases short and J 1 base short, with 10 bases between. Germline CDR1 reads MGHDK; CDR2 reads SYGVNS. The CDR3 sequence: CASTQSETNEKLFF. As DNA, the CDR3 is TGTGCCAGCACCCAATCGGAAACTAATGAAAAACTGTTTTTT. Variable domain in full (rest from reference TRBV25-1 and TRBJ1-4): EADIYQTPRYLVIGTGKKITLECSQTMGHDKMYWYQQDPGMELHLIHYSYGVNSTEKGDLSSESTVSRIRTEHFPLTLESARPSHTSQYLCASTQSETNEKLFFGSGTQLSVL.

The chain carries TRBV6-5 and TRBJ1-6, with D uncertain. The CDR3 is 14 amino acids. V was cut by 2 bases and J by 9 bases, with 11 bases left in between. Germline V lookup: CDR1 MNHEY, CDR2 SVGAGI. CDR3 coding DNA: TGTGCCAGCAGTTACGGACGGGAGGTTTCACCCCTCCACTTT. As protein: CASSYGREVSPLHF.

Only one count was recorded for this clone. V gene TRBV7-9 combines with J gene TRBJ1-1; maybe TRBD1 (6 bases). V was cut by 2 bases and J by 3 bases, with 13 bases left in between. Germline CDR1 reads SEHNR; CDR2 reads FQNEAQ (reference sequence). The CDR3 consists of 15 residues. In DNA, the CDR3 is TGTGCCAGCAGCTTACAAACAGGGATACACACTGAAGCTTTCTTT. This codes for CASSLQTGIHTEAFF.

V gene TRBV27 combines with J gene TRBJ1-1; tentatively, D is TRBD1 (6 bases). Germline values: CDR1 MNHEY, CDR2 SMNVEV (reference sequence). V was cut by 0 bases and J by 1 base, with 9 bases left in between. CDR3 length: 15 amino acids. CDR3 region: CASSLSRQANTEAFF. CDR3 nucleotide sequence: TGTGCCAGCAGTTTATCGAGACAGGCGAACACTGAAGCTTTCTTT.

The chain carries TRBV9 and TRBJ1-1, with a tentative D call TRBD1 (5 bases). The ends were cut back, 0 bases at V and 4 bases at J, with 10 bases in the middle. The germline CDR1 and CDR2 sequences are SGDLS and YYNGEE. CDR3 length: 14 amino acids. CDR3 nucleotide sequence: TGTGCCAGCAGCGTAGGGCAGGGCTTCACTGAAGCTTTCTTT. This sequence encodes CASSVGQGFTEAFF.

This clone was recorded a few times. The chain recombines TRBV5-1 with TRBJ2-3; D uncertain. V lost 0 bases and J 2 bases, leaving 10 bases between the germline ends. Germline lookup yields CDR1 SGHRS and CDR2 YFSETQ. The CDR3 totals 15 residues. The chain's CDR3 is CASSLAVLVTDTQYF. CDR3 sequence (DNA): TGCGCCAGCAGCTTGGCCGTATTAGTCACAGATACGCAGTATTTT.

CDR3 protein: CASSPGAGELFF. CDR3 sequence (DNA): TGTGCCAGCAGCCCCGGGGCCGGGGAGCTGTTTTTT. The gene calls are TRBV7-9 and TRBJ2-2, with D perhaps matching TRBD2 (5 bases). Deletions cut 5 bases from V and 6 bases from J, with 7 bases between. Germline CDR1 is SEHNR and CDR2 is FQNEAQ (reference sequence). CDR3 length: 12 residues.

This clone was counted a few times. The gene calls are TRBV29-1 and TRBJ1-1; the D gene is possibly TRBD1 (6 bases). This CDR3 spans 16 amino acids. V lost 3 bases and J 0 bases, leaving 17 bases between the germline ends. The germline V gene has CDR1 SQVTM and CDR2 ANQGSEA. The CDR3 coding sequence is TGCAGCGTTGACTTTGGACAGCCGTTCATGAACACTGAAGCTTTCTTT. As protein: CSVDFGQPFMNTEAFF.